Each of the 8 T cell receptor beta chains below was sequenced from the same sample in a study of shared clonotypes between healthy human individuals. The table came from immunoSEQ multiplex PCR; TCRdb's copy has only in-frame clones and leaves some out. The sample includes around 500,000 clones, 70% to 80% seen only once; the top ten take 12%. The sequencing input was PBMCs. These TCRs come from a woman aged 40 to 50 in good health. Some clones in this sample may be carry-over from other donors' samples.

For this clone: At one end, the junction sequence differs from germline, possibly due to a read error. The sample contains more than one DNA sequence encoding this CDR3. The chain is built from TRBV5-1 and TRBJ2-7; D ambiguous. The CDR3 consists of 15 residues. Germline values: CDR1 SGHRS, CDR2 YFSETQ. The CDR3 spells CASSLSAATSYEQYF. As DNA, the CDR3 is TGCGCCAGCAGCTTGTCGGCAGCGACCTCCTATGAGCAGTACTTC.

The chain employs TRBV2 and TRBJ2-5, with no clear D. The germline CDR1 and CDR2 sequences are SNHLY and FYNNEI. The CDR3 has 14 amino acids. V dropped 1 base and J dropped 2 bases, with 8 bases sitting between them. CDR3 DNA: TGTGCCAGCAGTGAAGTCACAAAACAAGAGACCCAGTACTTC. Amino acid sequence: CASSEVTKQETQYF.

The chain couples TRBV5-1 to TRBJ1-4, with 10 bases that match TRBD1. The V and J ends lost 4 bases and 8 bases, in that order; junction bases with no gene match: 5. The CDR3 extends over 14 amino acids. The germline V gene encodes CDR1 SGHRS and CDR2 YFSETQ. The CDR3 protein is CASSPGQGSEKLFF. CDR3 DNA: TGCGCCAGCAGCCCGGGACAGGGGAGCGAAAAACTGTTTTTT.

V gene TRBV7-9 combines with J gene TRBJ1-1; weak D call: TRBD1 (6 bases). V was trimmed by 2 bases and J by 3 bases, leaving 13 bases between them. CDR1 SEHNR and CDR2 FQNEAQ come from the germline V gene (reference sequence). CDR3 length equals 15 residues. CDR3 in DNA: TGTGCCAGCAGCTTACGGGGGGGCGCGGACACTGAAGCTTTCTTT. It specifies CASSLRGGADTEAFF.

The V gene is TRBV4-1, the J gene TRBJ2-2, with 12 bases identical to TRBD2. This CDR3 is built from 17 residues. Unmatched junction bases numbered 5, after V lost 5 bases and J lost 1 base. Germline loops: CDR1 MGHRA, CDR2 YSYEKL. In DNA, the CDR3 is TGCGCCAGCAGCACCCGACTAGCGGGAGAGAACACCGGGGAGCTGTTTTTT. It specifies CASSTRLAGENTGELFF.

The chain is built from TRBV7-3 and TRBJ1-4; TRBD1 matches at 9 bases. V lost 5 bases to trimming and J lost 7 bases; unmatched junction nucleotides: 14. The CDR3 loop spans 17 amino acids. The V gene's germline CDR1 is SGHTA and CDR2 FQGTGA. The CDR3 loop reads CASSLEPVTGGGEKLFF. The CDR3 DNA follows: TGTGCCAGCAGCCTAGAACCCGTGACAGGGGGAGGTGAAAAACTGTTTTTT.

The genes are TRBV5-4 and TRBJ2-1; 8 nucleotides line up with TRBD2. V gave up 1 base and J gave up 7 bases; unmatched junction bases: 4. There are 14 residues in the CDR3. Germline V gene lookup returns CDR1 SGHNT and CDR2 YYREEE (reference sequence). CDR3 amino acids: CASSLSSGWNEQFF. The CDR3 nucleotides are TGTGCCAGCAGCTTGTCTAGCGGGTGGAATGAGCAGTTCTTC.

This clone was recorded once. The CDR3 nucleotides are TGTGCCAGCGGCACCGGTGTCGTGGGGTTCTTC. As protein: CASGTGVVGFF. V gene TRBV6-6 combines with J gene TRBJ2-1; no definite D call. The germline V and J ends were trimmed by 8 bases and 15 bases, with 17 bases remaining between them. The CDR3 covers 11 residues. Germline V gives CDR1 MNHNY, CDR2 SVGAGI (reference sequence).